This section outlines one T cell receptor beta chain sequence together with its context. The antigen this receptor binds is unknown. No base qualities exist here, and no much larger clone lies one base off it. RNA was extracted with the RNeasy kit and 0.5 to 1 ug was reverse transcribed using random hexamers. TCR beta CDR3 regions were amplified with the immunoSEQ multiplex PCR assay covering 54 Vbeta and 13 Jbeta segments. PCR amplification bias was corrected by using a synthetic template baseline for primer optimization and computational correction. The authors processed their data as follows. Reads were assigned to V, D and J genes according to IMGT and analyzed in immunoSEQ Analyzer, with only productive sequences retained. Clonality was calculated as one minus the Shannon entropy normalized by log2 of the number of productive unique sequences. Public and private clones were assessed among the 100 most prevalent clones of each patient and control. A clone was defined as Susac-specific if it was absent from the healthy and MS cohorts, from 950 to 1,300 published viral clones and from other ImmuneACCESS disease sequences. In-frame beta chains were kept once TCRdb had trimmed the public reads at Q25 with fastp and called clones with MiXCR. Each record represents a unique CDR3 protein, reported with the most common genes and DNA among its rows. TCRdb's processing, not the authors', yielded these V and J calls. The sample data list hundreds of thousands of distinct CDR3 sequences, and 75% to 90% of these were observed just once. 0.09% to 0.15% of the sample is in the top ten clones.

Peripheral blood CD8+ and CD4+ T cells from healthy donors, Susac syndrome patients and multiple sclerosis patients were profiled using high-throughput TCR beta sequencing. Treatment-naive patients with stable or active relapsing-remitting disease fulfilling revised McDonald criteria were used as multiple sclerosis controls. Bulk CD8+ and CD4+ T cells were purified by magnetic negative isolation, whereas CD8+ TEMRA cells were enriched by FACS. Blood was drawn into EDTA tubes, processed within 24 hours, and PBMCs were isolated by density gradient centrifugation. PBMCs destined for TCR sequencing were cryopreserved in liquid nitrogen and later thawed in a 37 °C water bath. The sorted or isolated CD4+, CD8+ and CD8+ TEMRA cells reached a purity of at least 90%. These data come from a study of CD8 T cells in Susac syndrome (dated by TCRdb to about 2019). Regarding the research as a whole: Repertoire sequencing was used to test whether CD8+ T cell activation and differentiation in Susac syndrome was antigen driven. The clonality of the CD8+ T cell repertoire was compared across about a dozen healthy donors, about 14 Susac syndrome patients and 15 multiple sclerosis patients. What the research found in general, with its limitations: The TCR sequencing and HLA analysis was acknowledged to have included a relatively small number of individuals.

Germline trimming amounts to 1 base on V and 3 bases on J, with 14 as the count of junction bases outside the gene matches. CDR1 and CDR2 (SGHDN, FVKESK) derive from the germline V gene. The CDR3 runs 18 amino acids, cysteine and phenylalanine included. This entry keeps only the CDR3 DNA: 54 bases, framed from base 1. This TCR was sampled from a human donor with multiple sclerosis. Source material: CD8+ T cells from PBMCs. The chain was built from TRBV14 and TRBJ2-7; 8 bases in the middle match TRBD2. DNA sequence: TGTGCCAGCAGCCAAGCATACCCTCGGGGGGGGGATTACTACGAGCAGTACTTC. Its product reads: CASSQAYPRGGDYYEQYF.